This T cell receptor (beta chain) is drawn from a study of Ad26.COV2.S vaccination and SARS-CoV-2 variants. About the study: Vaccine-arm donor from the placebo-controlled COV1001 Ad26.COV2.S trial. General study points: In vaccinated individuals, spike-specific CD8+ and CD4+ T cell responses reportedly displayed substantial breadth. Compared with placebo recipients, vaccine recipients had higher spike-specific TCR breadth.

CDR1 is MDHEN, CDR2 SYDVKM, per germline. This CDR3 has 14 residues. Trimming took 3 bases from V and 1 from J, leaving 9 bases between them. Assay used: immunoSEQ multiplex PCR; TCRdb lists only in-frame clones, some missing. This sample has roughly 350,000 clones, with roughly 90% found just once. Treatment defined: about 20 received Ad26.COV2.S at low or high dose, single or two shots; roughly 5 received placebo; per-sample allocation not given. Sampling occurred on day 63 after the first vaccine or placebo injection. Recruitment in Boston yielded a donor of adult age, 18-55 years. Concerning this clone: The antigen remains undetermined.

J is TRBJ1-1 and V is TRBV28; D is uncertain. The source of this sequence is a person aged 18-60 years who received the Ad26.COV2.S COVID-19 vaccine or a placebo. The input for sequencing was peripheral blood, taken in a trial of Ad26.COV2.S vaccine versus placebo. The CDR3 reads CASSFTHSNTEAFF. In nucleotides, the CDR3 is TGTGCCAGCAGTTTTACCCACTCGAACACTGAAGCTTTCTTT.